What follows describes a single TCR beta chain. The sample belongs to a study of blood T cell repertoires in COVID-19. Study-level information: Donors in the United States, Italy and Spain gave samples during acute or convalescent COVID-19. Sources were T cells, B-cell-depleted T cells, or PBMCs; the material itself was cDNA or gDNA.

Original analysis: Quantification of nucleated cells was approximated via reference gene primer amplification. Clones were read by immunoSEQ multiplex PCR, and TCRdb kept only the in-frame ones, dropping some. The DNA was the basis for D and trimming; V, J and clone size are from that table. The sample lists around 110,000 clones, around 84% occurring once. The CDR3 runs 16 residues. Germline values: CDR1 MNHEY, CDR2 SVGAGI. Deletions cut 2 bases from V and 8 bases from J, with 21 bases between. The TCR comes from a man aged 40-50 years with acute or convalescent COVID-19. The sample was peripheral blood. V and J are TRBV6-5 and TRBJ1-2, with a possible D match to TRBD1 (6 bases). The CDR3 DNA reads as TGTGCCAGCAGTTACGGGGGGGACAAAAACGGGCAGGGCTACACCTTC. As protein: CASSYGGDKNGQGYTF.